This TCR beta chain appears in the sequencing data of a study of blood T cells in healthy people across ages. The study's findings and limits: Donor CMV status was unknown, possibly confounding expanded clonotype changes. Naive T cell percentage by flow cytometry tracked strongly with beta diversity.

This clonotype was seen a few times. The antigen is undetermined. Trimming took 0 bases from V and 10 from J; bases not matched to a gene: 4. The CDR3 length is 12 residues. The germline V gene encodes CDR1 DFQATT and CDR2 SNEGSKA (reference sequence). A second about 7 to 12 cycle PCR used barcoded and J-beta primers. The authors tagged each cDNA molecule using a template-switch adaptor with 12 random nucleotides. TCRdb reanalysed the 5' RACE reads using MiXCR and keeps one entry per CDR3 protein. The table shows over a million distinct CDR3 sequences, with approximately 40% occurring only once. The sequence derives from a woman between 18 and 29 years old in good health. V usage is TRBV20-1 and J usage is TRBJ2-3; 7 bases are a match to TRBD1. Sequencing was carried out using blood. CDR3 nucleotides: TGCAGTGCTAGAGACAAGGGGGCCGCGCAGTATTTT. The encoded protein is CSARDKGAAQYF.